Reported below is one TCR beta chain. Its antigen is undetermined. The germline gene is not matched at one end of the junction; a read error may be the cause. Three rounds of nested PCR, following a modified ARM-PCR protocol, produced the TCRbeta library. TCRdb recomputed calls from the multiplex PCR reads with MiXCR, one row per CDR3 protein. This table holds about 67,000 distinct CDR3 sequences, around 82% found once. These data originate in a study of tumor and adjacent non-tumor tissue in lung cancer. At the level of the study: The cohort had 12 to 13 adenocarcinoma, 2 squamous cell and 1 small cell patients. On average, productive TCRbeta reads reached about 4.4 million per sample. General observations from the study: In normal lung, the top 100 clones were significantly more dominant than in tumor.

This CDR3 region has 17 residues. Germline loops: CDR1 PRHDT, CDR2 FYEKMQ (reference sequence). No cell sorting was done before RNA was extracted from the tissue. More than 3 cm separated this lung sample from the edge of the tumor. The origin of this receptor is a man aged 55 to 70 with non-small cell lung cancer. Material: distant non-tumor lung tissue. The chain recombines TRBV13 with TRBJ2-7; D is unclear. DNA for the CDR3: TGTGTCAGCAGCTTAGGAGTGTGGACCTTATCTTTCTACGAGCAGTACTTC. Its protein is CVSSLGVWTLSFYEQYF.